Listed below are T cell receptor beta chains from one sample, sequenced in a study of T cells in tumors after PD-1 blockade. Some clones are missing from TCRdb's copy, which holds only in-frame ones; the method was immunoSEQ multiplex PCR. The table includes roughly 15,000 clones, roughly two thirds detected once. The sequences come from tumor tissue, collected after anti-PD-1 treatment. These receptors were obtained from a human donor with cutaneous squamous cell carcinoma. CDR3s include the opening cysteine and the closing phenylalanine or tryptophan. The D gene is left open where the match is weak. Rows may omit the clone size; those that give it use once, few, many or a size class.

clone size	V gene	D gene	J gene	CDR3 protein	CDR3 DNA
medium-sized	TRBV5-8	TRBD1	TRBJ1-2	CASSFGTDRNYGYTF	TGTGCCAGCAGCTTCGGGACGGACAGGAACTATGGCTACACCTTC
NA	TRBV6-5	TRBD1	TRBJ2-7	CASSQPGQGHEQYF	TGTGCCAGCAGTCAACCGGGACAGGGACACGAGCAGTACTTC
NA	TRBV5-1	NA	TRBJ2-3	CASSLGRGWTDTQYF	TGCGCCAGCAGCTTGGGGAGGGGATGGACAGATACGCAGTATTTT
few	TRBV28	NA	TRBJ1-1	CASTSYSYEAFF	TGTGCCAGCACAAGTTATTCATACGAAGCTTTCTTT
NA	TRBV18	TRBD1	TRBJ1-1	CASSSGQGWTEAFF	TGTGCCAGCTCAAGTGGACAGGGATGGACTGAAGCTTTCTTT
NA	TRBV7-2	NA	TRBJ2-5	CASSSWEDSTGRTQYF	TGTGCCAGCAGCTCCTGGGAGGACTCAACAGGTCGGACCCAGTACTTC
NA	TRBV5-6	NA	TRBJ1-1	CASSRDGGGRAEAFF	TGTGCCAGCAGCCGGGACGGCGGCGGACGAGCTGAAGCTTTCTTT
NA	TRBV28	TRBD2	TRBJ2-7	CASRLAGAAGEQYF	TGTGCCAGCAGACTAGCGGGAGCAGCGGGCGAGCAGTACTTC
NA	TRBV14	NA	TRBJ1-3	CASSLARGNSGNTIYF	TGTGCCAGCAGCCTGGCGCGGGGTAACTCTGGAAACACCATATATTTT
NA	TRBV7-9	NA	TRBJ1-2	CASSFKGNYGYTF	TGTGCCAGCAGCTTCAAGGGAAACTATGGCTACACCTTC
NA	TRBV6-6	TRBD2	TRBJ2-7	CASSLGTSGTISSYEQYF	TGTGCCAGCAGTCTAGGGACTAGCGGGACTATTAGCTCCTACGAGCAGTACTTC
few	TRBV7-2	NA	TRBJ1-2	CASSTVTANYGYTF	TGTGCCAGCAGCACGGTGACCGCTAACTATGGCTACACCTTC
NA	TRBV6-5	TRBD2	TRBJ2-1	CATRTSGYNEQFF	TGTGCCACTAGGACTAGCGGCTACAATGAGCAGTTCTTC
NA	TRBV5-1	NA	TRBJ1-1	CASSLWGGPNTEAFF	TGCGCCAGCAGCTTATGGGGCGGGCCGAACACTGAAGCTTTCTTT
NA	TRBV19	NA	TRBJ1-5	CASIEVGAYSNQPQHF	TGTGCCAGTATTGAGGTCGGGGCTTATAGCAATCAGCCCCAGCATTTT
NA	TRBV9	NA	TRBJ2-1	CASSEGPTQFF	TGTGCCAGCAGCGAGGGACCGACGCAGTTCTTC
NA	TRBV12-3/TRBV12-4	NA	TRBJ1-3	CASKPTFSTIYF	TGTGCCAGCAAACCCACCTTTTCCACCATATATTTT
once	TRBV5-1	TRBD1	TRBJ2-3	CASRLDRGSDTQYF	TGCGCCAGCAGACTGGACAGGGGATCAGATACGCAGTATTTT
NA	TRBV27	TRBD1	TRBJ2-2	CASSLGQGITGELFF	TGTGCCAGCAGTTTAGGACAGGGGATCACCGGGGAGCTGTTTTTT
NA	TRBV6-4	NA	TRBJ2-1	CASSAEGPPRLVSEQFF	TGTGCCAGCAGTGCTGAGGGGCCGCCCAGGTTAGTGTCAGAGCAGTTCTTC
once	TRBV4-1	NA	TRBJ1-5	CASSQNGFEPQHF	TGCGCCAGCAGCCAGAACGGCTTTGAGCCCCAGCATTTT
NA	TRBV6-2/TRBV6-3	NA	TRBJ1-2	CASSYSPGGGYTF	TGTGCCAGCAGTTACTCACCCGGGGGCGGCTACACCTTC
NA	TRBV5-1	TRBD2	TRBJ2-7	CASSLATSGSSYEQYF	TGCGCCAGCAGCTTGGCCACCAGCGGGAGCTCCTACGAGCAGTACTTC
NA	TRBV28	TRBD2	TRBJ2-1	CASSTYSGRGGDEQFF	TGTGCCAGCAGTACTTATAGCGGGAGGGGCGGTGATGAGCAGTTCTTC
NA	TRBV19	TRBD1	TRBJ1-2	CASTKAGTGYGYTF	TGTGCCAGTACCAAAGCCGGGACAGGCTATGGCTACACCTTC
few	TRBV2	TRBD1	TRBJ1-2	CASRRTGNSDGYTF	TGTGCCAGCAGGAGGACAGGGAATTCGGATGGCTACACCTTC